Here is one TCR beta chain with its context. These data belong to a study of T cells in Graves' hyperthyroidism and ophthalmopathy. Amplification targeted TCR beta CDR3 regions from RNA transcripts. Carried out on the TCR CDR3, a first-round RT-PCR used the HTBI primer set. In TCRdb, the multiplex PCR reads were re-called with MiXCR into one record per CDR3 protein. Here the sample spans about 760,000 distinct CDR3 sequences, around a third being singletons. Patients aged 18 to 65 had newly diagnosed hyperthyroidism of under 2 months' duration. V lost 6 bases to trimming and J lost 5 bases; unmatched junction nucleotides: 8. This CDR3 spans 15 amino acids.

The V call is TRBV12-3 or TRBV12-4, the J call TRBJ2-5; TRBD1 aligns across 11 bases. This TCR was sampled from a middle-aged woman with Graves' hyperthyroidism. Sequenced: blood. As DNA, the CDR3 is TGTGCCAGCAGCGCCTTAGGGGACAGGGGGGAGACCCAGTACTTC. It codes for CASSALGDRGETQYF.